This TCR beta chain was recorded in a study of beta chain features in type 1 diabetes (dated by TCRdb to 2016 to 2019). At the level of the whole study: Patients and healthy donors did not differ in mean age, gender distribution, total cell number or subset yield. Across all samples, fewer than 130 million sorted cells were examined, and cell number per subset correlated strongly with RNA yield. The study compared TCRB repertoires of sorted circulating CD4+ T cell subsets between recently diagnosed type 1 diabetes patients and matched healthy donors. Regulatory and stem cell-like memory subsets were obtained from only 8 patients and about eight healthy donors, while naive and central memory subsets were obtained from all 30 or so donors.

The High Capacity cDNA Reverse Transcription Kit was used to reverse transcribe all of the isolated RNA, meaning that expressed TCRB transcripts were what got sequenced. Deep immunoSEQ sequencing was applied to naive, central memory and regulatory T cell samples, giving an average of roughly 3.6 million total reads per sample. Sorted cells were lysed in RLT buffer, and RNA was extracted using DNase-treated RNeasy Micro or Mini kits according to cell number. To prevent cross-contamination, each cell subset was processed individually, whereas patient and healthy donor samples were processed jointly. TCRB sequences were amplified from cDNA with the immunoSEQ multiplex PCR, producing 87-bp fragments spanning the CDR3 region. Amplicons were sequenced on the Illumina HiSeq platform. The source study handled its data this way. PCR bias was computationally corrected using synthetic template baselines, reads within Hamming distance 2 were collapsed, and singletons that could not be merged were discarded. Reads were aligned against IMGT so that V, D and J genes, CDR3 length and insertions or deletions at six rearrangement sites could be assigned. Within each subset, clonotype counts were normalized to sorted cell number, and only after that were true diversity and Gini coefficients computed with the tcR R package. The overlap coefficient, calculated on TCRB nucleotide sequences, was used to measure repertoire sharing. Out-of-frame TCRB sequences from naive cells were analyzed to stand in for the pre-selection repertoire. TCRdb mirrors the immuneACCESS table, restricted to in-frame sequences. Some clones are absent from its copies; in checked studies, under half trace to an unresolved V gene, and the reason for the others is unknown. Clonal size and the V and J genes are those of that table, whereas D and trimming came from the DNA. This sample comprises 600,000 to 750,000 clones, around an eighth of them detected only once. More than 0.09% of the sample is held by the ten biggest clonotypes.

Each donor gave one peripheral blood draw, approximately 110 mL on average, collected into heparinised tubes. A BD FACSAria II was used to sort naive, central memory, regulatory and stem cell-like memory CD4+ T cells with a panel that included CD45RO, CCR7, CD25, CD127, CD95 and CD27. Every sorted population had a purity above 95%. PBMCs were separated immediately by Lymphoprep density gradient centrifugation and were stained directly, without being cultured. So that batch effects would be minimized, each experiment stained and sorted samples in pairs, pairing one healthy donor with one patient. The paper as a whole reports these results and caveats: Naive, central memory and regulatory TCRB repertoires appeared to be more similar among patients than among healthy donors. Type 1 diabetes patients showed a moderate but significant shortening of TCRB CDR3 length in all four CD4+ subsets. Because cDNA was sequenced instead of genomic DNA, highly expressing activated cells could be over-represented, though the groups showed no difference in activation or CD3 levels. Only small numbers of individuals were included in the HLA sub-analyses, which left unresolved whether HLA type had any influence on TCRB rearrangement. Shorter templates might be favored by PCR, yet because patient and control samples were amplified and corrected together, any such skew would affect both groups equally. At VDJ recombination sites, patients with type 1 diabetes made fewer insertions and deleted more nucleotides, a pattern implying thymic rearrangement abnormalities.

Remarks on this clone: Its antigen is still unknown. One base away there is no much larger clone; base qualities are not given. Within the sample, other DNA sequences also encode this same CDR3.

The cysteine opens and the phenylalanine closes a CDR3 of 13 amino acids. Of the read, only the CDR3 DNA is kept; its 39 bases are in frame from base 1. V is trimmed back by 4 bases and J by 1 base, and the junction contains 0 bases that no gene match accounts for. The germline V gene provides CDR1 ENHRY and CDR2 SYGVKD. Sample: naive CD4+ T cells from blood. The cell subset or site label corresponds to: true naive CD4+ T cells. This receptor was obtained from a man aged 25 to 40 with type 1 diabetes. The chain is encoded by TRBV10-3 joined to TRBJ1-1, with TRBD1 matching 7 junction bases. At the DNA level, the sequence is TGTGCCATCAGTGGGACAGGGAACACTGAAGCTTTCTTT. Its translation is CAISGTGNTEAFF.